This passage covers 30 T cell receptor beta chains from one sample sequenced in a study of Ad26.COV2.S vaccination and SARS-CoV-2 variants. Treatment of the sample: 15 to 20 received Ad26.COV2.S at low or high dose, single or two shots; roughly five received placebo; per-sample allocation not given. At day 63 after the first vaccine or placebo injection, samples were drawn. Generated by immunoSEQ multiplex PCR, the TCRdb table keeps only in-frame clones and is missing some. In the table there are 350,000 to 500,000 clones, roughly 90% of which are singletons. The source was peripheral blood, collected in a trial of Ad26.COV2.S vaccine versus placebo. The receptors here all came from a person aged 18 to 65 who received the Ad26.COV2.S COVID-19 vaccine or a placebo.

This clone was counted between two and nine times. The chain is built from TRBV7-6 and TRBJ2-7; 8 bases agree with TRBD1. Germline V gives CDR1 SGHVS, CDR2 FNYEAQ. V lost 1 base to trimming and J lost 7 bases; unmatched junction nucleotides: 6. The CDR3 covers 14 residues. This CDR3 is CASSLGEHRGEQYF. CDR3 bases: TGTGCCAGCAGCTTAGGGGAACACAGGGGGGAGCAGTACTTC. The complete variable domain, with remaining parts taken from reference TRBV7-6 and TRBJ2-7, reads GAGVSQSPRYKVTKRGQDVALRCDPISGHVSLYWYRQALGQGPEFLTYFNYEAQQDKSGLPNDRFSAERPEGSISTLTIQRTEQRDSAMYRCASSLGEHRGEQYFGPGTRLTVT.

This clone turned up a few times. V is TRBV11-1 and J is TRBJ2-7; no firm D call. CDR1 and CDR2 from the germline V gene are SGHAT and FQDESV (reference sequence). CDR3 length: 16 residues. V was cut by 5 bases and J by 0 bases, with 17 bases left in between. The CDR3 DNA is TGTGCCAGCAGCGATTCGACACCTAACCTCTCCTACGAGCAGTACTTC. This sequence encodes CASSDSTPNLSYEQYF.

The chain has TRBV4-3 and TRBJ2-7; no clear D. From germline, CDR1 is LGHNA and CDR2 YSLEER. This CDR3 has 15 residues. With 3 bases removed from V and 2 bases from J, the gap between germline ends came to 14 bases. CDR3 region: CASSHSSEQTYEQYF. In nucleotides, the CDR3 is TGCGCCAGCAGCCACAGCTCGGAGCAGACCTACGAGCAGTACTTC.

CDR3 loop: CASSSVGRGYQPQHF. Written as DNA, the CDR3 is TGTGCCAGCAGCTCCGTCGGCAGGGGGTATCAGCCCCAGCATTTT. The rearrangement links TRBV7-9 to TRBJ1-5; 7 bases align to TRBD1. CDR1 is SEHNR and CDR2 is FQNEAQ in the germline V gene (reference sequence). Trimming cost V 4 bases and J 5 bases; bases outside gene matches: 8. The CDR3 totals 15 residues.

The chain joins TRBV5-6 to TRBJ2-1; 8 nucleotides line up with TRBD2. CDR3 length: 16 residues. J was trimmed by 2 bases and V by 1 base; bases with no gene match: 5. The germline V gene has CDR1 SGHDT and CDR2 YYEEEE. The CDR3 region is CASSLTWTSTYNEQFF. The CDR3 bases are TGTGCCAGCAGCTTGACCTGGACTAGCACCTACAATGAGCAGTTCTTC.

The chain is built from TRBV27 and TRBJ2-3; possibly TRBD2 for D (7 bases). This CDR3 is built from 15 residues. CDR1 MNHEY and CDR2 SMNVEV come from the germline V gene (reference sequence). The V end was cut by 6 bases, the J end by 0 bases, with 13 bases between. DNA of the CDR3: TGTGCCAGCAGGTTTGGGGGGGCGAGCACAGATACGCAGTATTTT. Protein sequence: CASRFGGASTDTQYF.

CDR3 sequence reads: CASSFGTSPENYGYTF. The CDR3, as DNA: TGTGCCAGCAGCTTTGGGACTTCTCCGGAAAACTATGGCTACACCTTC. This chain uses TRBV11-1 with TRBJ1-2, with D perhaps matching TRBD1 (5 bases). V was shortened by 3 bases and J by 2 bases, with 16 bases between the two germline ends. Germline CDR1 reads SGHAT; CDR2 reads FQDESV (reference sequence). The CDR3 sequence is 16 residues long.

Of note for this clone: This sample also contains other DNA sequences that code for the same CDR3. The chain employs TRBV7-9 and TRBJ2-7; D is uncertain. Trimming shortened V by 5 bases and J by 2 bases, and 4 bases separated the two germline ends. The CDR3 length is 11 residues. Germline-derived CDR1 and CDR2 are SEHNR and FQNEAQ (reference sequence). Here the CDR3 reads CASSPAYEQYF. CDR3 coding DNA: TGTGCCAGCAGCCCTGCCTACGAGCAGTACTTC.

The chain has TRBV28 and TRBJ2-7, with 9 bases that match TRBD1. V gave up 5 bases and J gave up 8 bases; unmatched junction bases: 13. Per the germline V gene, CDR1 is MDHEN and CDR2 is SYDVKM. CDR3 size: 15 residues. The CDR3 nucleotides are TGTGCCAGCAGTACGCCCGCCGGGACAGGGACAAAGCAGTACTTC. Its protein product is CASSTPAGTGTKQYF.

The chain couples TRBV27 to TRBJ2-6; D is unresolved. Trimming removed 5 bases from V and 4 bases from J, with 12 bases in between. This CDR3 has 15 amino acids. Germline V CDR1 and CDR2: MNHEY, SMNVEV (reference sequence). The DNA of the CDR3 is TGTGCCAGCAGTAGCCGGAGTTCCGGGGCCAACGTCCTGACTTTC. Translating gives CASSSRSSGANVLTF.

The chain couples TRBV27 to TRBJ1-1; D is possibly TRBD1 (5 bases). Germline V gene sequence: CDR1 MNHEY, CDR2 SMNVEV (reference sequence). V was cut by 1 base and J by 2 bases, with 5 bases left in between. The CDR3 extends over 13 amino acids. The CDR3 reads CASSLWDNTEAFF. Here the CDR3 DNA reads TGTGCCAGCAGTTTATGGGACAACACTGAAGCTTTCTTT.

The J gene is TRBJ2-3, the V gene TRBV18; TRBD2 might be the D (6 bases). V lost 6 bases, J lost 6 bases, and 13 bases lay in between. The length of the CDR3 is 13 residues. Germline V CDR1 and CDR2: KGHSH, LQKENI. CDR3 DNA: TGTGCCAGCTCGACTTCTAGCGTTGATACGCAGTATTTT. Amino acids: CASSTSSVDTQYF.

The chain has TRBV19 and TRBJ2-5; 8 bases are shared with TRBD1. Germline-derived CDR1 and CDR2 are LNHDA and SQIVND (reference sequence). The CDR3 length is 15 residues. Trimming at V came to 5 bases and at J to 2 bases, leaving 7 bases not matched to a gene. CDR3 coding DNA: TGTGCCAGTAGTGACAGGGGTGGACGGCAAGAGACCCAGTACTTC. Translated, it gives CASSDRGGRQETQYF. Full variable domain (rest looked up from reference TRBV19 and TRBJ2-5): DGGITQSPKYLFRKEGQNVTLSCEQNLNHDAMYWYRQDPGQGLRLIYYSQIVNDFQKGDIAEGYSVSREKKESFPLTVTSAQKNPTAFYLCASSDRGGRQETQYFGPGTRLLVL.

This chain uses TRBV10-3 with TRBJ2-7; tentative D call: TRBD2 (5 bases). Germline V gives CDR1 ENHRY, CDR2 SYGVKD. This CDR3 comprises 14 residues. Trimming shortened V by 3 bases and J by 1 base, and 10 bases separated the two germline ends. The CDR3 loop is CAISERAESYEQYF. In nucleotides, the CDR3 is TGTGCCATCAGTGAACGAGCGGAATCCTACGAGCAGTACTTC.

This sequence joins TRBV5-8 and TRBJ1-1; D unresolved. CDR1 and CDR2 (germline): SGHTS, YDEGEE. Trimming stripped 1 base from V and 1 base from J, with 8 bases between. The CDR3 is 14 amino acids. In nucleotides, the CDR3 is TGTGCCAGCAGCTTGATTCCGTGGAACACTGAAGCTTTCTTT. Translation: CASSLIPWNTEAFF.

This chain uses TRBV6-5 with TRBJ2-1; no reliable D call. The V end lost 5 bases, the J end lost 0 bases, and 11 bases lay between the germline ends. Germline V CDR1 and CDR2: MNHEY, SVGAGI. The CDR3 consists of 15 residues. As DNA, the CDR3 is TGTGCCAGCAGTCGGACCCTCGGCTCCTACAATGAGCAGTTCTTC. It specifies CASSRTLGSYNEQFF.

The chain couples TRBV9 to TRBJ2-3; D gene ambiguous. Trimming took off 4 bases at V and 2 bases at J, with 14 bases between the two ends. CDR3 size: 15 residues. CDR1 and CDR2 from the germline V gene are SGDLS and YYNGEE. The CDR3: CASSLAHPATDTQYF. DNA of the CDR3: TGTGCCAGCAGCCTCGCTCATCCTGCCACAGATACGCAGTATTTT. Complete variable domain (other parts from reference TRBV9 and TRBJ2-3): DSGVTQTPKHLITATGQRVTLRCSPRSGDLSVYWYQQSLDQGLQFLIQYYNGEERAKGNILERFSAQQFPDLHSELNLSSLELGDSALYFCASSLAHPATDTQYFGPGTRLTVL.

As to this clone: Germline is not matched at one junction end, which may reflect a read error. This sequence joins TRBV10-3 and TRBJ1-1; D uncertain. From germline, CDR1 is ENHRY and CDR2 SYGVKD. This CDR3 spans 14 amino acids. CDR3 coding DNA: TGTGCCATCACTGAGCAAGGGAAGGTCACTGAAGCTTTCTTT. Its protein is CAITEQGKVTEAFF.

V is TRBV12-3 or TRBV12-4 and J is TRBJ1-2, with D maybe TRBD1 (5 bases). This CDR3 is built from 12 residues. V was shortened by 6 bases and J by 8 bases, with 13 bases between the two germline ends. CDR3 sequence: CASSRGGWGYTF. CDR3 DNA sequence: TGTGCCAGCAGCCGGGGGGGTTGGGGCTACACCTTC.

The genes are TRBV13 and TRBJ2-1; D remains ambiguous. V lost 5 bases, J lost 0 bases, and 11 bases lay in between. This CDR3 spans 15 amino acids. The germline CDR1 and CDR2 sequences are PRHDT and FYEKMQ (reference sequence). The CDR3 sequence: CASSGADGSYNEQFF. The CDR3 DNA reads TGTGCCAGCAGCGGCGCCGACGGCTCCTACAATGAGCAGTTCTTC.

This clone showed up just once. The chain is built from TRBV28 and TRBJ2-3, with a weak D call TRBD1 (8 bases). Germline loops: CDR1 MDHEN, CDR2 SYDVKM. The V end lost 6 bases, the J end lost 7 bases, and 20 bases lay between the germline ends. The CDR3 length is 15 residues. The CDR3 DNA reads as TGTGCCAGCAGAGCCACAGGGGGAGGGTGGAATACGCAGTATTTT. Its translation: CASRATGGGWNTQYF. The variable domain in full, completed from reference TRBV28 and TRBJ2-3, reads DVKVTQSSRYLVKRTGEKVFLECVQDMDHENMFWYRQDPGLGLRLIYFSYDVKMKEKGDIPEGYSVSREKKERFSLILESASTNQTSMYLCASRATGGGWNTQYFGPGTRLTVL.

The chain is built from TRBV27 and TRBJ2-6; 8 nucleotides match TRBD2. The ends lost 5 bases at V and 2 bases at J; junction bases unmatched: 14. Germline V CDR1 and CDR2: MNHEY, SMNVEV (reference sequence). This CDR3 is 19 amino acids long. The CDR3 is CASSVRGGGRGPGANVLTF. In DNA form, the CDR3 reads TGTGCCAGCAGTGTGAGGGGCGGGGGGCGAGGTCCTGGGGCCAACGTCCTGACTTTC.

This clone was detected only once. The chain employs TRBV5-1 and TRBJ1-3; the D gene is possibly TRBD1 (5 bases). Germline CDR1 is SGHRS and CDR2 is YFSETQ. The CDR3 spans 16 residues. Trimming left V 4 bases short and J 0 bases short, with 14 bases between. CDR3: CASSPSTVSSGNTIYF. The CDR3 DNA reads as TGCGCCAGCAGCCCGTCGACAGTCAGCTCTGGAAACACCATATATTTT.

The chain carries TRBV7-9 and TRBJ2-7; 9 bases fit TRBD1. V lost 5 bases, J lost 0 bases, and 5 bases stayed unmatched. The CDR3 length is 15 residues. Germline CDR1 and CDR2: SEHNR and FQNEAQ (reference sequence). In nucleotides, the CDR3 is TGTGCCAGCAGCCACCGGGACAGGGCCTCCTACGAGCAGTACTTC. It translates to CASSHRDRASYEQYF.

This chain's CDR3 is CASSHLLGRETQYF. The CDR3 DNA follows: TGTGCCAGCAGCCACTTGCTCGGGAGAGAGACCCAGTACTTC. The J gene is TRBJ2-5, the V gene TRBV6-6; TRBD2 is a possible D gene (6 bases). CDR3 length: 14 amino acids. The V and J ends lost 6 bases and 4 bases respectively, with 15 bases between them. Germline CDR1 MNHNY, CDR2 SVGAGI (reference sequence).

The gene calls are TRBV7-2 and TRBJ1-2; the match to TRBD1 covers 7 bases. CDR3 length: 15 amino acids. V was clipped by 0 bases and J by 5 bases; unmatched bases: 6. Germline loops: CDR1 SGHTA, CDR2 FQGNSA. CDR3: CASSLATGQSYGYTF. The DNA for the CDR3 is TGTGCCAGCAGCTTAGCCACGGGACAGTCGTATGGCTACACCTTC. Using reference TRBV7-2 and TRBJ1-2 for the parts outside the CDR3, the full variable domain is GAGVSQSPSNKVTEKGKDVELRCDPISGHTALYWYRQSLGQGLEFLIYFQGNSAPDKSGLPSDRFSAERTGGSVSTLTIQRTQQEDSAVYLCASSLATGQSYGYTFGSGTRLTVV.

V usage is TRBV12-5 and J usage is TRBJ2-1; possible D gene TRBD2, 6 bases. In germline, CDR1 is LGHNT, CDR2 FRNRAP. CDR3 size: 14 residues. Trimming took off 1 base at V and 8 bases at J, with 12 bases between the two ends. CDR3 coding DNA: TGTGCTAGTGGTTTGGAACTAGCCGTCGATGAGCAGTTCTTC. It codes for CASGLELAVDEQFF.

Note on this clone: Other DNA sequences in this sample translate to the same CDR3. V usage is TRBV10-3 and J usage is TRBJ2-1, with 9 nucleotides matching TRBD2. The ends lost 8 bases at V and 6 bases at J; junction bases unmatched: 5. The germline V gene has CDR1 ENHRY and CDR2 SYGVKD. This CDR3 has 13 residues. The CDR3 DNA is TGTGCCATCCGGCGGGAGGGCCTCAATGAGCAGTTCTTC. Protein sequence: CAIRREGLNEQFF.

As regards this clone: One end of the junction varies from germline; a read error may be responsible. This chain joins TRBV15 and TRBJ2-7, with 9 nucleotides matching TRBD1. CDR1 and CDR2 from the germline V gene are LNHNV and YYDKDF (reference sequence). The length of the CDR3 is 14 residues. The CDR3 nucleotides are TGTACCACCAGCAGGGGACAGGGTTCGAACGAGCAGTACTTC. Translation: CTTSRGQGSNEQYF. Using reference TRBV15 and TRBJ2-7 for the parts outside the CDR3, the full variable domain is DAMVIQNPRYQVTQFGKPVTLSCSQTLNHNVMYWYQQKSSQAPKLLFHYYDKDFNNEADTPDNFQSRRPNTSFCFLDIRSPGLGDTAMYLCTTSRGQGSNEQYFGPGTRLTVT.

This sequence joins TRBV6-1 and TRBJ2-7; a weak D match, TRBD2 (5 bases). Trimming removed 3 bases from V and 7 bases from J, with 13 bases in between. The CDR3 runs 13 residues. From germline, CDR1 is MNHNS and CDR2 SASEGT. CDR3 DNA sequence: TGTGCCAGCAGTGAGCATTTGGACTTGGAGCAGTACTTC. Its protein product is CASSEHLDLEQYF.